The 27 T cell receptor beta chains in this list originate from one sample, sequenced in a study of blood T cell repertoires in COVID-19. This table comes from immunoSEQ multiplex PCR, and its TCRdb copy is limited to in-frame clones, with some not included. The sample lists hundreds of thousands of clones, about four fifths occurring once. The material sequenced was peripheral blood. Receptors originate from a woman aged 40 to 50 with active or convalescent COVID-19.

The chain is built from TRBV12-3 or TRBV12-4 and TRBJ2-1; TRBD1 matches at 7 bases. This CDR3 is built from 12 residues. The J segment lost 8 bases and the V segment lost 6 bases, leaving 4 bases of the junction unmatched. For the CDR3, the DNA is TGTGCCAGCAGACACAGGGGCGATGAGCAGTTCTTC. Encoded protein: CASRHRGDEQFF.

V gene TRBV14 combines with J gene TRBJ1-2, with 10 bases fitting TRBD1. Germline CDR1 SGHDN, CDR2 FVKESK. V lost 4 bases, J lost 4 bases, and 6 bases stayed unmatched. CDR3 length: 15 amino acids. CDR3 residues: CASSPGQGDFYGYTF. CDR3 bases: TGTGCCAGCAGCCCCGGACAGGGGGACTTCTATGGCTACACCTTC. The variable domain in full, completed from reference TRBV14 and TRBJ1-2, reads EAGVTQFPSHSVIEKGQTVTLRCDPISGHDNLYWYRRVMGKEIKFLLHFVKESKQDESGMPNNRFLAERTGGTYSTLKVQPAELEDSGVYFCASSPGQGDFYGYTFGSGTRLTVV.

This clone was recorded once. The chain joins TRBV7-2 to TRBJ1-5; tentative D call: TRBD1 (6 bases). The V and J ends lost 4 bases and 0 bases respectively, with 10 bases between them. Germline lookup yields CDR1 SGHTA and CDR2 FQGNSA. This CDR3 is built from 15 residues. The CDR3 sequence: CASSSQTGSNQPQHF. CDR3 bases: TGTGCCAGCAGCTCGCAGACAGGTAGCAATCAGCCCCAGCATTTT.

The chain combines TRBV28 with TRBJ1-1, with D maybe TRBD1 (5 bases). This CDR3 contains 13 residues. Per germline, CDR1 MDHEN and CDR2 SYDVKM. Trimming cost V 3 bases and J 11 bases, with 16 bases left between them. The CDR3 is CASSLASIKGAFF. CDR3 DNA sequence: TGTGCCAGCAGTTTGGCCAGCATTAAGGGGGCTTTCTTT.

The CDR3 reads CASSYGEENYGYTF. The CDR3 DNA reads as TGTGCCAGCAGCTACGGTGAGGAGAACTATGGCTACACCTTC. The chain couples TRBV7-9 to TRBJ1-2, with unresolved D. V lost 4 bases to trimming and J lost 2 bases, with 11 bases between them. There are 14 residues in the CDR3. CDR1 SEHNR and CDR2 FQNEAQ come from the germline V gene (reference sequence).

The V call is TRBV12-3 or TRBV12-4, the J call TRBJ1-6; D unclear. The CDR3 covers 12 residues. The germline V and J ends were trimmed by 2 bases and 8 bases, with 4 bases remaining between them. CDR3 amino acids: CASSLFDSPLHF. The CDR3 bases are TGTGCCAGCAGTTTATTCGATTCACCCCTCCACTTT.

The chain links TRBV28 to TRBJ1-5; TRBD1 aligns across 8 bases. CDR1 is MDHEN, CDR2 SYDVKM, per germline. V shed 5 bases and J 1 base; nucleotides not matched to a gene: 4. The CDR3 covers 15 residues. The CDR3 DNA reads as TGTGCCAGCAGTCGACAGGGGCCGAGCAATCAGCCCCAGCATTTT. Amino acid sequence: CASSRQGPSNQPQHF. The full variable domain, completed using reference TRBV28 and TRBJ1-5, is DVKVTQSSRYLVKRTGEKVFLECVQDMDHENMFWYRQDPGLGLRLIYFSYDVKMKEKGDIPEGYSVSREKKERFSLILESASTNQTSMYLCASSRQGPSNQPQHFGDGTRLSIL.

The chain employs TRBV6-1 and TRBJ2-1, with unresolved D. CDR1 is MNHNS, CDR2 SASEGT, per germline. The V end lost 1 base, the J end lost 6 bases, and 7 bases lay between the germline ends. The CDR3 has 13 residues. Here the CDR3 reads CASSEGWANEQFF. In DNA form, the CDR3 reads TGTGCCAGCAGTGAAGGCTGGGCCAATGAGCAGTTCTTC.

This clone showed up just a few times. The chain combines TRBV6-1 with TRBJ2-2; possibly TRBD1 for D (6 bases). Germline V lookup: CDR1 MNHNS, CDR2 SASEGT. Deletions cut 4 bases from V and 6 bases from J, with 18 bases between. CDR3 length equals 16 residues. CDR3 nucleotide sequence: TGTGCCAGCAGTGGGTACAGGGACGGTCTATCCGGGGAGCTGTTTTTT. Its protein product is CASSGYRDGLSGELFF.

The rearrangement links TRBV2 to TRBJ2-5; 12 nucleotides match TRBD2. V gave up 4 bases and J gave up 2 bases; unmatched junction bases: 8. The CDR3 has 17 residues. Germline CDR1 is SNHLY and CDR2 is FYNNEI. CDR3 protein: CASSAASGGAGQETQYF. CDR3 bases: TGTGCCAGCAGTGCGGCTAGCGGGGGGGCGGGGCAAGAGACCCAGTACTTC. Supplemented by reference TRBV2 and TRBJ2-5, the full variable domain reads EPEVTQTPSHQVTQMGQEVILRCVPISNHLYFYWYRQILGQKVEFLVSFYNNEISEKSEIFDDQFSVERPDGSNFTLKIRSTKLEDSAMYFCASSAASGGAGQETQYFGPGTRLLVL.

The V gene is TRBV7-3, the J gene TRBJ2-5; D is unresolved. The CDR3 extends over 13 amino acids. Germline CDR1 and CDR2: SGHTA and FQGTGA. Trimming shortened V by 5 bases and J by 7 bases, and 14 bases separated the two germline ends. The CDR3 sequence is CASSQYPRSTQYF. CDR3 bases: TGTGCCAGCAGCCAATATCCGCGTTCGACCCAGTACTTC.

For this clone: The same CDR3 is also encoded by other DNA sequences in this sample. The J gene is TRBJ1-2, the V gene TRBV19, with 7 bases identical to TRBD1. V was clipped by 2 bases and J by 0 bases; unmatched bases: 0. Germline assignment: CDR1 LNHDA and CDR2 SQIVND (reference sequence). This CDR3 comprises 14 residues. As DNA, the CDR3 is TGTGCCAGTAGTATACAGGGGGCTAACTATGGCTACACCTTC. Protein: CASSIQGANYGYTF. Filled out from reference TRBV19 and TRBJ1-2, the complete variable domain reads DGGITQSPKYLFRKEGQNVTLSCEQNLNHDAMYWYRQDPGQGLRLIYYSQIVNDFQKGDIAEGYSVSREKKESFPLTVTSAQKNPTAFYLCASSIQGANYGYTFGSGTRLTVV.

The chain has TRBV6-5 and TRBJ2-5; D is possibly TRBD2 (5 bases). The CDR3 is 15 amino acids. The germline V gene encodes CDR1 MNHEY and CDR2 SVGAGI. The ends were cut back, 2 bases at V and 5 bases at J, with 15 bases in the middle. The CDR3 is CASSYPGKIGETQYF. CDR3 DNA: TGTGCCAGCAGTTACCCCGGGAAGATTGGGGAGACCCAGTACTTC.

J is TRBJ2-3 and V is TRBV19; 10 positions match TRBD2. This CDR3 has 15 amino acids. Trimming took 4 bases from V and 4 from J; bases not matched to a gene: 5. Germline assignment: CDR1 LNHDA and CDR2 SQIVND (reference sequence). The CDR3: CASSKVAGGSDTQYF. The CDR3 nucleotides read TGTGCCAGTAGTAAGGTAGCGGGAGGTTCAGATACGCAGTATTTT.

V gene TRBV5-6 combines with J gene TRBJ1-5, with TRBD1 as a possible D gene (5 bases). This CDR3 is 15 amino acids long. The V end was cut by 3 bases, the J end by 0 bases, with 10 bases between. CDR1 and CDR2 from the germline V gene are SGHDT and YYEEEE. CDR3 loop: CASSSQDISNQPQHF. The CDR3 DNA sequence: TGTGCCAGCAGCTCCCAGGACATTAGCAATCAGCCCCAGCATTTT.

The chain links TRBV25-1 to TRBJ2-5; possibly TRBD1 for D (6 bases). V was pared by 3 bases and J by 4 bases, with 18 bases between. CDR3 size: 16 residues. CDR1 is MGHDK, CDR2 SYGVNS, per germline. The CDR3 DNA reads TGTGCCAGCAGTGATCCTCACAGGGAAGAGACAGAGACCCAGTACTTC. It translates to CASSDPHREETETQYF.

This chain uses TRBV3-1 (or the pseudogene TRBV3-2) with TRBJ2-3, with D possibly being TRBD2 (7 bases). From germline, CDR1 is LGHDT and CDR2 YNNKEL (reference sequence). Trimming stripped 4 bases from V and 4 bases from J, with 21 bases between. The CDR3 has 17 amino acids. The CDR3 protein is CASSPPWEGENSDTQYF. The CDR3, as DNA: TGTGCCAGCAGCCCACCTTGGGAGGGGGAAAACTCAGATACGCAGTATTTT.

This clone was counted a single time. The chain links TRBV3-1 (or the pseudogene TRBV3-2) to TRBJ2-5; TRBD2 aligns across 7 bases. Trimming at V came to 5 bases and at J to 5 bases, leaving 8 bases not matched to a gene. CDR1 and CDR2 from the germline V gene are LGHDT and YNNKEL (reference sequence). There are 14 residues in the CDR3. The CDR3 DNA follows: TGTGCCAGCAGCTCTCGCGGGAGACGGGAGACCCAGTACTTC. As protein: CASSSRGRRETQYF.

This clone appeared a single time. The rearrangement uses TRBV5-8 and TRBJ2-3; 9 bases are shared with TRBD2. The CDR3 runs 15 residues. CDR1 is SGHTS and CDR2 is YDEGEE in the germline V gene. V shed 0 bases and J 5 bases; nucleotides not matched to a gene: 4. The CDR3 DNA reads TGTGCCAGCAGCTTGGCCCTAGCGGGAAGAGATACGCAGTATTTT. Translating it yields CASSLALAGRDTQYF. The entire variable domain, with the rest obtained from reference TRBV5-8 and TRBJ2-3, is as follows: EAGVTQSPTHLIKTRGQQATLRCSPISGHTSVYWYQQALGLGLQFLLWYDEGEERNRGNFPPRFSGRQFPNYSSELNVNALELEDSALYLCASSLALAGRDTQYFGPGTRLTVL.

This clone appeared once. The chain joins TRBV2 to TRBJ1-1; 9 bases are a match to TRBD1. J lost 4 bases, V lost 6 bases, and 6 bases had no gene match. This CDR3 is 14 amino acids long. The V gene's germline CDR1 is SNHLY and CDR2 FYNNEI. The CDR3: CASRGTGLFTEAFF. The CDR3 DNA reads TGTGCCAGCAGAGGGACAGGGCTTTTCACTGAAGCTTTCTTT.

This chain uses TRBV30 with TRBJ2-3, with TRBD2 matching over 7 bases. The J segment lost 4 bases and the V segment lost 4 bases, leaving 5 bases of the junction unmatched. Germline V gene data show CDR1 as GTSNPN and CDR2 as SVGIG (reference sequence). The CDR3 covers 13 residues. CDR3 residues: CAWKSGNADTQYF. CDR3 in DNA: TGTGCCTGGAAGAGCGGGAACGCAGATACGCAGTATTTT.

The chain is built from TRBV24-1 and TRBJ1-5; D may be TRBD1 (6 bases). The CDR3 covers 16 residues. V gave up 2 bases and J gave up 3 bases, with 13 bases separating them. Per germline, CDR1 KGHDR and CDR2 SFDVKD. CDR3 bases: TGTGCCACCAGTGATTCGGGCAGGGGTAACAATCAGCCCCAGCATTTT. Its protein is CATSDSGRGNNQPQHF.

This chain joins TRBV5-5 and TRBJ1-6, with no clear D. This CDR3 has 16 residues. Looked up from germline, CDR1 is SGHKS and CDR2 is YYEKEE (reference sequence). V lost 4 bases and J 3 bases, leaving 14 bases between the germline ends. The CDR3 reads CASSLGPSIYNSPLHF. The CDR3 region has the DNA TGTGCCAGCAGCCTCGGTCCTTCCATCTATAATTCACCCCTCCACTTT.

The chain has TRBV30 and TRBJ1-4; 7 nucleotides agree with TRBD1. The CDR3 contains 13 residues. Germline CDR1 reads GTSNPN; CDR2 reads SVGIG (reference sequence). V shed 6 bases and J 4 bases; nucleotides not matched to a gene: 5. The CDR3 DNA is TGTGCCTGCAGACAGGGATTTAATGAAAAACTGTTTTTT. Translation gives CACRQGFNEKLFF.

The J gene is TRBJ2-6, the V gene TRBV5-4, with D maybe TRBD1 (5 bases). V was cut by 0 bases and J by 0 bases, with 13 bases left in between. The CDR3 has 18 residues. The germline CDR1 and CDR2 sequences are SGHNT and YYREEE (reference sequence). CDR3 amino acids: CASSLVQAAFSGANVLTF. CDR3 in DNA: TGTGCCAGCAGCTTGGTACAGGCTGCTTTCTCTGGGGCCAACGTCCTGACTTTC.

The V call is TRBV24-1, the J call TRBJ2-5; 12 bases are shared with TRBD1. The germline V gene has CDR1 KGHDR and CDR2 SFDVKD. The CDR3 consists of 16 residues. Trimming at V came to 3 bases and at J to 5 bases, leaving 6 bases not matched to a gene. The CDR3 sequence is CATSDVGTGGAETQYF. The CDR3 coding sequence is TGTGCCACCAGTGATGTGGGGACAGGGGGCGCGGAGACCCAGTACTTC.

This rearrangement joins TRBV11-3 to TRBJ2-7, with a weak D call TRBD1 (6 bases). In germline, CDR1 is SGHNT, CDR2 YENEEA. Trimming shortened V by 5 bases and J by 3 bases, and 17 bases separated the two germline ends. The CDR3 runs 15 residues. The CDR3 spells CASSDPGTRVYEQYF. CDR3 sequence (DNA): TGTGCCAGCAGCGACCCCGGGACAAGAGTCTACGAGCAGTACTTC.